This TCR beta chain comes out of a study of blood T cell repertoires in COVID-19. Turning to the study itself: Collection of acute and convalescent COVID-19 samples took place in the United States, Italy and Spain. In each case, the material was cDNA or gDNA derived from T cells, B-cell-depleted T cells, or PBMCs.

Original data processing: Amplification with reference gene primers provided the estimates of nucleated cell counts. Here immunoSEQ multiplex PCR was the method, and the copy in TCRdb shows in-frame clones only, minus some. V and J calls and clone size are given by that table; D and trimming were obtained from the DNA. The table lists about 300,000 clones, around 88% of them singletons. Trimming stripped 5 bases from V and 2 bases from J, with 13 bases between. The germline CDR1 and CDR2 sequences are MDHEN and SYDVKM. CDR3 size: 15 residues. The chain joins TRBV28 to TRBJ1-3; D remains unclear. Sequenced sample: peripheral blood. The TCR comes from a woman aged 30 to 39 who had recovered from COVID-19. CDR3 nucleotides: TGTGCCAGCAGTACCTCGCGCGGAACTGGAAACACCATATATTTT. Encoded protein: CASSTSRGTGNTIYF. The entire variable domain, with the rest obtained from reference TRBV28 and TRBJ1-3, is as follows: DVKVTQSSRYLVKRTGEKVFLECVQDMDHENMFWYRQDPGLGLRLIYFSYDVKMKEKGDIPEGYSVSREKKERFSLILESASTNQTSMYLCASSTSRGTGNTIYFGEGSWLTVV.